Below are 19 T cell receptor beta chains sequenced from a single sample in a study of PD-1 blockade in classical Hodgkin lymphoma. This table comes from immunoSEQ multiplex PCR, and its TCRdb copy is limited to in-frame clones, with some not included. The sample records about 21,000 clones, about 94% being singletons. Time point defined: newly diagnosed, previously untreated cHL patient sample. The material sequenced was peripheral blood mononuclear cells (PBMCs). The receptors shown here come from a human donor with classical Hodgkin lymphoma.

The gene calls are TRBV19 and TRBJ2-2; 8 positions agree with TRBD2. The CDR3 length is 15 residues. J gave up 7 bases and V 3 bases, and 7 bases lay outside the gene matches. CDR1 LNHDA and CDR2 SQIVND come from the germline V gene (reference sequence). Here the CDR3 DNA reads TGTGCCAGTAGTATGCCGCGGGGGGCGGTCGGGGAGCTGTTTTTT. Translating gives CASSMPRGAVGELFF.

The chain couples TRBV5-4 to TRBJ2-3; a possible D gene is TRBD1 (5 bases). The V gene's germline CDR1 is SGHNT and CDR2 YYREEE (reference sequence). CDR3 length: 15 residues. V gave up 4 bases and J gave up 0 bases, with 12 bases separating them. The DNA for the CDR3 is TGTGCCAGCAGCCGAGACAGAGCTAGCACAGATACGCAGTATTTT. Its translation is CASSRDRASTDTQYF.

The chain links TRBV6-5 to TRBJ1-4; tentative D call: TRBD1 (6 bases). Germline V gene sequence: CDR1 MNHEY, CDR2 SVGAGI. Trimming cost V 2 bases and J 15 bases, with 7 bases left between them. The CDR3 totals 10 residues. DNA of the CDR3: TGTGCCAGCAGTTACGGGACATTGTTTTTT. Its translation: CASSYGTLFF.

This chain joins TRBV14 and TRBJ1-4; a possible D gene is TRBD1 (5 bases). Germline V CDR1 and CDR2: SGHDN, FVKESK. This CDR3 is built from 13 residues. Trimming pared 6 bases from V and 4 bases from J, leaving 9 bases between. The CDR3 region has the DNA TGTGCCAGCAGAGGGGCTAATAATGAAAAACTGTTTTTT. Protein product: CASRGANNEKLFF.

The J gene is TRBJ2-7, the V gene TRBV10-3; D might be TRBD1 (5 bases). The CDR3 has 13 amino acids. From germline, CDR1 is ENHRY and CDR2 SYGVKD. Trimming removed 11 bases at V and 3 bases at J, with 17 bases between. In DNA form, the CDR3 reads TGTGCCCCCTCAGGGCCGTTATACTACGAGCAGTACTTC. Translating gives CAPSGPLYYEQYF.

This rearrangement joins TRBV25-1 to TRBJ1-6, with a tentative D call TRBD1 (6 bases). Germline V lookup: CDR1 MGHDK, CDR2 SYGVNS. CDR3 length equals 15 residues. The V end lost 5 bases, the J end lost 5 bases, and 13 bases lay between the germline ends. CDR3 sequence: CASSSRTADNSPLHF. CDR3 coding DNA: TGTGCCAGCAGTTCCCGGACAGCCGATAATTCACCCCTCCACTTT.

The chain uses TRBV4-3 and TRBJ2-5; TRBD1 agrees at 9 bases. CDR3 length equals 15 residues. Per germline, CDR1 LGHNA and CDR2 YSLEER. With 0 bases clipped from V and 6 bases from J, the junction kept 5 bases outside the gene matches. CDR3 amino acids: CASSQDPDRGQTQYF. In nucleotides, the CDR3 is TGCGCCAGCAGCCAAGATCCGGACAGGGGCCAGACCCAGTACTTC.

This chain uses TRBV5-1 with TRBJ1-4; 8 nucleotides agree with TRBD1. There are 14 residues in the CDR3. Germline CDR1 reads SGHRS; CDR2 reads YFSETQ. The trim removed 3 bases at V and 8 bases at J, leaving 6 bases unmatched. This chain's CDR3 is CASSSWQGAEKLFF. The CDR3 coding sequence is TGCGCCAGCAGCTCATGGCAGGGGGCGGAAAAACTGTTTTTT.

The rearrangement links TRBV7-8 to TRBJ2-7, with D maybe TRBD1 (6 bases). The CDR3 runs to 15 residues. Trimming took 5 bases from V and 3 from J, leaving 17 bases between them. The V gene's germline CDR1 is SGHVS and CDR2 FQNEAQ. Here the CDR3 DNA reads TGTGCCAGCAGCGTTCAAGTTACCAGGGGCTACGAGCAGTACTTC. Translation gives CASSVQVTRGYEQYF.

For the CDR3, the DNA is TGTGCCAGCAGCTTAGCACGGGGTGGCTTGAGAAGGGACACCGGGGAGCTGTTTTTT. It translates to CASSLARGGLRRDTGELFF. The chain is built from TRBV7-8 and TRBJ2-2; perhaps TRBD2 as D (5 bases). Trimming pared 0 bases from V and 3 bases from J, leaving 20 bases between. Germline V lookup: CDR1 SGHVS, CDR2 FQNEAQ. There are 19 residues in the CDR3.

The chain joins TRBV7-6 to TRBJ1-2; D is unresolved. The germline gives CDR1 SGHVS, CDR2 FNYEAQ. Trimming took off 5 bases at V and 6 bases at J, with 7 bases between the two ends. The CDR3 runs to 11 residues. The CDR3 DNA sequence: TGTGCCAGCAGCCCGATGGATGGCTACACCTTC. It specifies CASSPMDGYTF.

This clone was seen a single time. This chain uses TRBV18 with TRBJ2-7, with 7 bases matching TRBD1. The CDR3 length is 12 residues. Germline assignment: CDR1 KGHSH and CDR2 LQKENI. The V segment lost 3 bases and the J segment 7 bases; nucleotides outside the gene matches: 3. The CDR3 DNA is TGTGCCAGCTCACCCCGGGACAGTGAGCAGTACTTC. It specifies CASSPRDSEQYF. Full variable domain (missing parts from reference TRBV18 and TRBJ2-7): NAGVMQNPRHLVRRRGQEARLRCSPMKGHSHVYWYRQLPEEGLKFMVYLQKENIIDESGMPKERFSAEFPKEGPSILRIQQVVRGDSAAYFCASSPRDSEQYFGPGTRLTVT.

The J gene is TRBJ1-3, the V gene TRBV10-3; possibly TRBD1 for D (5 bases). Trimming removed 7 bases from V and 0 bases from J, with 25 bases in between. This CDR3 spans 19 amino acids. CDR1 ENHRY and CDR2 SYGVKD come from the germline V gene. The CDR3 protein is CAITERLVQGPLSGNTIYF. The CDR3 coding sequence is TGTGCCATCACCGAACGCTTGGTGCAGGGTCCCCTCTCTGGAAACACCATATATTTT.

The rearrangement uses TRBV19 and TRBJ2-1, with unresolved D. Trimming removed 1 base at V and 3 bases at J, with 4 bases between. Germline V gene data show CDR1 as LNHDA and CDR2 as SQIVND (reference sequence). The CDR3 sequence is 13 residues long. The CDR3 sequence: CASSIGGYNEQFF. As DNA, the CDR3 is TGTGCCAGTAGTATAGGGGGCTACAATGAGCAGTTCTTC.

This clone has just one count. The V call is TRBV4-1, the J call TRBJ2-7; 11 bases are shared with TRBD1. V was clipped by 4 bases and J by 6 bases; unmatched bases: 11. Germline CDR1 reads MGHRA; CDR2 reads YSYEKL. CDR3 length: 16 residues. The CDR3 protein is CASSRTSGQGAFEQYF. The CDR3 nucleotides read TGCGCCAGCAGCCGGACATCCGGACAGGGGGCTTTCGAGCAGTACTTC.

This rearrangement joins TRBV21-1 to TRBJ2-7; the table's D call, TRBD1, was not checked against the DNA. TRBV21-1 is a known pseudogene. The CDR3 contains 15 residues. This CDR3 reads CASSKEPGYSYEQYF. DNA for the CDR3: TGTGCCAGCAGCAAAGAACCAGGGTATTCCTACGAGCAGTACTTC.

The chain employs TRBV6-5 and TRBJ2-1, with TRBD1 identical over 7 bases. From germline, CDR1 is MNHEY and CDR2 SVGAGI. The CDR3 runs 15 residues. V lost 5 bases, J lost 1 base, and 5 bases stayed unmatched. CDR3 sequence (DNA): TGTGCCAGCAGTCTAAACAGGGGATCCTACAATGAGCAGTTCTTC. Translated: CASSLNRGSYNEQFF.

The chain combines TRBV6-5 with TRBJ2-5; D uncertain. The germline V gene encodes CDR1 MNHEY and CDR2 SVGAGI. Trimming pared 0 bases from V and 5 bases from J, leaving 7 bases between. The CDR3 is 13 residues long. The CDR3 DNA reads TGTGCCAGCAGTTACTCAGGGCCGGAGACCCAGTACTTC. Protein sequence: CASSYSGPETQYF.

This clone appeared a single time. V usage is TRBV23-1 and J usage is TRBJ2-1, with D possibly TRBD1 on 6 matching bases. TRBV23-1 is labeled an ORF, and its function is uncertain. V lost 2 bases and J 10 bases, leaving 36 bases between the germline ends. This CDR3 comprises 21 residues. This CDR3 reads CASSQKTRDITRVIHAVEQFF. In nucleotides, the CDR3 is TGCGCCAGCAGTCAAAAAACCCGGGACATCACCAGAGTGATTCACGCAGTGGAGCAGTTCTTC.